The next 28 T cell receptor beta chains were all read from a single sample in a study of patients and donors after allogeneic stem cell transplantation. TCRdb passed the RT-PCR reads through MiXCR, listing each CDR3 protein once. The table shows more than 150,000 distinct CDR3 sequences, with around two fifths occurring only once. What was sequenced was blood, either unsorted or a sorted T cell fraction (not recorded which). The source of these receptors is a human donor who was either an allogeneic HSCT recipient or a stem cell or donor lymphocyte infusion donor (not recorded which). It is not recorded whose cells these are; they may come from a transplant donor.

The sample holds a few counts of this clonotype. The chain is built from TRBV12-3 or TRBV12-4 and TRBJ2-7, with 9 positions matching TRBD2. Trimming removed 3 bases from V and 7 bases from J; junction bases left unmatched: 4. This CDR3 spans 13 amino acids. The CDR3 protein is CASSFSGSQEQYF. DNA of the CDR3: TGTGCCAGCAGTTTTAGCGGGAGTCAGGAGCAGTACTTC.

The chain links TRBV5-5 to TRBJ1-2; D remains ambiguous. The V gene lost 4 bases and the J gene lost 5 bases, with 15 bases spanning the gap. The CDR3 loop spans 14 amino acids. Germline-derived CDR1 and CDR2 are SGHKS and YYEKEE (reference sequence). CDR3 protein: CASSPGLGIYGYTF. The CDR3 region has the DNA TGTGCCAGCAGCCCCGGGCTAGGCATATATGGCTACACCTTC.

This clonotype was seen a handful of times. V gene TRBV6-5 combines with J gene TRBJ1-2; D is undetermined. This CDR3 has 14 residues. The V end was cut by 0 bases, the J end by 8 bases, with 13 bases between. CDR1 and CDR2 from the germline V gene are MNHEY and SVGAGI. The CDR3 coding sequence is TGTGCCAGCAGTTACTCGGGAGGGCGCAGAGGCTACACCTTC. This encodes CASSYSGGRRGYTF.

This clonotype was detected only a few times. The genes are TRBV4-3 and TRBJ1-2; D is unclear. The ends were cut back, 0 bases at V and 5 bases at J, with 16 bases in the middle. Per the germline V gene, CDR1 is LGHNA and CDR2 is YSLEER. The CDR3 covers 16 residues. CDR3 sequence: CASSQELAWRLYGYTF. The CDR3 DNA follows: TGCGCCAGCAGCCAAGAGTTGGCCTGGCGACTGTATGGCTACACCTTC.

This clonotype occurred a few times. The rearrangement joins TRBV14 to TRBJ2-7; TRBD2 is a possible D gene (6 bases). Trimming took 4 bases from V and 7 from J, leaving 26 bases between them. The CDR3 is 17 residues long. Per the germline V gene, CDR1 is SGHDN and CDR2 is FVKESK. CDR3 loop: CASSPQRRLLVGGEQYF. The CDR3 region has the DNA TGTGCCAGCAGCCCCCAGCGGAGACTCCTCGTCGGAGGGGAGCAGTACTTC.

V usage is TRBV7-9 and J usage is TRBJ1-4; D call uncertain. The V gene lost 5 bases and the J gene lost 8 bases, with 15 bases spanning the gap. The length of the CDR3 is 14 residues. CDR1 and CDR2 from the germline V gene are SEHNR and FQNEAQ (reference sequence). As DNA, the CDR3 is TGTGCCAGCAGCGCTGGAGGTGGTAACGAAAAACTGTTTTTT. Translating it yields CASSAGGGNEKLFF.

This clonotype was detected only a few times. The chain has TRBV20-1 and TRBJ2-7, with D possibly matching TRBD2 (6 bases). Germline CDR1 is DFQATT and CDR2 is SNEGSKA (reference sequence). Trimming cost V 6 bases and J 0 bases, with 15 bases left between them. This CDR3 is 14 amino acids long. CDR3 residues: CSAMAGGFSYEQYF. Here the CDR3 DNA reads TGCAGTGCCATGGCCGGGGGATTCTCCTACGAGCAGTACTTC.

This chain joins TRBV7-2 and TRBJ1-6; 7 bases fit TRBD1. J gave up 4 bases and V 5 bases, and 2 bases lay outside the gene matches. This CDR3 has 14 residues. Germline V gives CDR1 SGHTA, CDR2 FQGNSA. DNA for the CDR3: TGTGCCAGCAGCATGGGACAGTATAATTCACCCCTCCACTTT. This gives the protein CASSMGQYNSPLHF. The variable domain in full, completed from reference TRBV7-2 and TRBJ1-6, reads GAGVSQSPSNKVTEKGKDVELRCDPISGHTALYWYRQSLGQGLEFLIYFQGNSAPDKSGLPSDRFSAERTGGSVSTLTIQRTQQEDSAVYLCASSMGQYNSPLHFGNGTRLTVT.

The chain carries TRBV27 and TRBJ1-2; D remains unclear. CDR1 MNHEY and CDR2 SMNVEV come from the germline V gene (reference sequence). This CDR3 is built from 15 residues. Trimming removed 5 bases from V and 4 bases from J, with 17 bases in between. The CDR3 nucleotides read TGTGCCAGCAGTCCCATGCAGAGGAATGGCTATGGCTACACCTTC. This translates into CASSPMQRNGYGYTF.

The chain uses TRBV25-1 and TRBJ1-2; D not certain. CDR1 and CDR2 from the germline V gene are MGHDK and SYGVNS. The CDR3 totals 16 residues. Deletions cut 2 bases from V and 5 bases from J, with 18 bases between. CDR3 residues: CASSEVRATHGYGYTF. In DNA, the CDR3 is TGTGCCAGCAGTGAAGTTAGGGCGACTCATGGGTATGGCTACACCTTC.

CDR3: CASSFVRGVGEQFF. Written as DNA, the CDR3 is TGTGCCAGCAGCTTTGTTAGAGGGGTGGGTGAGCAGTTCTTC. J is TRBJ2-1 and V is TRBV11-2; either TRBD1 or TRBD2 may fit D (5 bases each). V was clipped by 3 bases and J by 9 bases, with 15 bases between them. This CDR3 has 14 residues. CDR1 and CDR2 (germline): SGHAT, FQNNGV.

The chain is built from TRBV6-5 and TRBJ2-1; 7 positions match TRBD2. CDR1 is MNHEY and CDR2 is SVGAGI in the germline V gene. The V segment lost 6 bases and the J segment 8 bases; nucleotides outside the gene matches: 13. The CDR3 consists of 15 residues. CDR3 amino acids: CASSHRRGRLDEQFF. The CDR3 DNA reads TGTGCCAGCAGCCACCGGCGGGGGAGGCTCGATGAGCAGTTCTTC.

In this sample, this clonotype turned up a few times. The CDR3 is CASSFGNNNQPQHF. The CDR3 DNA reads as TGTGCCAGCAGCTTTGGCAATAACAATCAGCCCCAGCATTTT. The V and J genes are TRBV7-9 and TRBJ1-5; no clear D gene. V lost 3 bases, J lost 3 bases, and 9 bases lay in between. The CDR3 contains 14 residues. CDR1 and CDR2 (germline): SEHNR, FQNEAQ (reference sequence). Full variable domain (missing parts from reference TRBV7-9 and TRBJ1-5): DTGVSQNPRHKITKRGQNVTFRCDPISEHNRLYWYRQTLGQGPEFLTYFQNEAQLEKSRLLSDRFSAERPKGSFSTLEIQRTEQGDSAMYLCASSFGNNNQPQHFGDGTRLSIL.

This clonotype was seen a few times. The chain combines TRBV6-4 with TRBJ1-2, with 7 bases lining up with TRBD1. The ends lost 3 bases at V and 0 bases at J; junction bases unmatched: 4. The CDR3 sequence is 15 residues long. From germline, CDR1 is MRHNA and CDR2 SNTAGT. CDR3 region: CASSEQGNSNYGYTF. The CDR3 DNA follows: TGTGCCAGCAGTGAACAGGGGAACTCTAACTATGGCTACACCTTC.

The chain couples TRBV7-6 to TRBJ2-1, with 9 bases lining up with TRBD2. Germline-derived CDR1 and CDR2 are SGHVS and FNYEAQ. There are 16 residues in the CDR3. Germline trimming cut 1 base from V and 7 bases from J; bases unmatched to any gene: 8. CDR3 residues: CASSLVSPSGVNEQFF. In DNA, the CDR3 is TGTGCCAGCAGCTTAGTGTCGCCTAGCGGGGTAAATGAGCAGTTCTTC.

The chain couples TRBV7-2 to TRBJ1-2, with 7 bases fitting TRBD1. Germline lookup yields CDR1 SGHTA and CDR2 FQGNSA. V shed 4 bases and J 4 bases; nucleotides not matched to a gene: 6. The CDR3 is 14 residues long. The CDR3 reads CASSSSGGTYGYTF. CDR3 in DNA: TGTGCCAGCAGCTCCTCAGGGGGAACCTATGGCTACACCTTC.

The chain is built from TRBV4-1 and TRBJ1-5; no definite D call. This CDR3 has 15 residues. The V end lost 1 base, the J end lost 6 bases, and 13 bases lay between the germline ends. The germline V gene has CDR1 MGHRA and CDR2 YSYEKL. The CDR3 spells CASSQVQVLGQPQHF. The CDR3 DNA follows: TGCGCCAGCAGCCAAGTTCAAGTCCTTGGTCAGCCCCAGCATTTT.

The chain employs TRBV5-1 and TRBJ2-5, with TRBD1 matching 8 bases. Germline lookup yields CDR1 SGHRS and CDR2 YFSETQ. Trimming took 4 bases from V and 1 from J; bases not matched to a gene: 12. This CDR3 is 17 amino acids long. The CDR3 loop is CASSQLPFDRGQETQYF. The CDR3 nucleotides are TGCGCCAGCAGCCAACTACCATTCGACAGGGGCCAAGAGACCCAGTACTTC.

The chain is built from TRBV7-9 and TRBJ2-7; D is unclear. The CDR3 contains 14 residues. Germline V lookup: CDR1 SEHNR, CDR2 FQNEAQ (reference sequence). V dropped 2 bases and J dropped 5 bases, with 13 bases sitting between them. The CDR3: CASSLYLGLDEQYF. The CDR3 DNA reads TGTGCCAGCAGCTTATACCTGGGGTTGGACGAGCAGTACTTC.

This clonotype was observed a few times. The chain combines TRBV5-1 with TRBJ1-1; 10 positions match TRBD1. The CDR3 is 16 amino acids. Germline CDR1 is SGHRS and CDR2 is YFSETQ. The V segment lost 4 bases and the J segment 0 bases; nucleotides outside the gene matches: 6. CDR3 residues: CASSVGTGVVNTEAFF. In nucleotides, the CDR3 is TGCGCCAGCAGCGTGGGGACAGGGGTGGTGAACACTGAAGCTTTCTTT.

The gene calls are TRBV6-6 and TRBJ2-1, with 11 bases identical to TRBD2. CDR1 MNHNY and CDR2 SVGAGI come from the germline V gene (reference sequence). The CDR3 extends over 15 amino acids. V lost 7 bases and J lost 7; bases outside the gene matches: 9. CDR3 residues: CASIETSGRVNEQFF. As DNA, the CDR3 is TGTGCCAGCATCGAAACTAGCGGGAGAGTAAATGAGCAGTTCTTC.

This chain joins TRBV7-9 and TRBJ2-1; D remains unclear. The CDR3 extends over 16 amino acids. CDR1 is SEHNR and CDR2 is FQNEAQ in the germline V gene (reference sequence). V lost 5 bases and J lost 0, with 14 bases in between. The CDR3 coding sequence is TGTGCCAGCAGCCCGGATTCTGGCGGCTCCTACAATGAGCAGTTCTTC. Translation: CASSPDSGGSYNEQFF.

The chain has TRBV20-1 and TRBJ2-7; tentative D call: TRBD1 (6 bases). The germline V gene encodes CDR1 DFQATT and CDR2 SNEGSKA (reference sequence). The CDR3 sequence is 13 residues long. V lost 5 bases and J 6 bases, leaving 17 bases between the germline ends. The CDR3 DNA follows: TGCAGTGCTCGCCCGACAGGAGCCGGCGAGCAGTACTTC. Amino acid sequence: CSARPTGAGEQYF.

The rearrangement uses TRBV5-1 and TRBJ1-1, with a possible D match to TRBD1 (6 bases). Trimming removed 4 bases at V and 1 base at J, with 17 bases between. CDR3 length equals 16 residues. CDR1 and CDR2 (germline): SGHRS, YFSETQ. CDR3 amino acids: CASSPRTAIPNTEAFF. For the CDR3, the DNA is TGCGCCAGCAGCCCGAGGACAGCCATTCCGAACACTGAAGCTTTCTTT.

This clonotype occurred a few times. The rearrangement uses TRBV29-1 and TRBJ2-7, with D unclear. The CDR3 is 8 amino acids. The germline V gene has CDR1 SQVTM and CDR2 ANQGSEA. The ends were cut back, 4 bases at V and 9 bases at J, with 4 bases in the middle. This CDR3 is CSVVGQYF. The CDR3 coding sequence is TGCAGCGTTGTCGGGCAGTACTTC.

V gene TRBV7-8 combines with J gene TRBJ2-2, with 10 bases aligning to TRBD2. CDR1 and CDR2 (germline): SGHVS, FQNEAQ. CDR3 length: 16 residues. J lost 1 base, V lost 5 bases, and 4 bases had no gene match. CDR3 coding DNA: TGTGCCAGCAGCCCGCGGACTAGCGGGAACACCGGGGAGCTGTTTTTT. Translating gives CASSPRTSGNTGELFF. Filled out from reference TRBV7-8 and TRBJ2-2, the complete variable domain reads GAGVSQSPRYKVAKRGQDVALRCDPISGHVSLFWYQQALGQGPEFLTYFQNEAQLDKSGLPSDRFFAERPEGSVSTLKIQRTQQEDSAVYLCASSPRTSGNTGELFFGEGSRLTVL.

The chain carries TRBV6-2 or TRBV6-3 and TRBJ1-1; D may be TRBD1 (5 bases). Trimming cost V 2 bases and J 3 bases, with 10 bases left between them. The CDR3 contains 14 residues. The germline V gene has CDR1 MNHEY and CDR2 SVGEGT. Here the CDR3 DNA reads TGTGCCAGCAGTTACGGGGGGACCGACACTGAAGCTTTCTTT. Its protein product is CASSYGGTDTEAFF.

This sequence joins TRBV7-9 and TRBJ1-3; D is ambiguous. The CDR3 has 14 residues. V lost 4 bases and J lost 3, with 10 bases in between. In germline, CDR1 is SEHNR, CDR2 FQNEAQ (reference sequence). The DNA for the CDR3 is TGTGCCAGCAGCTCTTCAGGCCGTGGAAACACCATATATTTT. This translates into CASSSSGRGNTIYF.